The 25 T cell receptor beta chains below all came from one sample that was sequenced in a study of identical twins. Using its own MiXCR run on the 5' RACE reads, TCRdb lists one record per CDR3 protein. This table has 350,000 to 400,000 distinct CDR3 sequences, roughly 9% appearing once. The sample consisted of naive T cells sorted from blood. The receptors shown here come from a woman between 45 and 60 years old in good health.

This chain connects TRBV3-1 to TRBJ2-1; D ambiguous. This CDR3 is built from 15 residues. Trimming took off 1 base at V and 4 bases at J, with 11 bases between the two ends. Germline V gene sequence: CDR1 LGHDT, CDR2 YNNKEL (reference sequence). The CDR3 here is CASSQGRRSYNEQFF. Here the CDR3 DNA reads TGTGCCAGCAGCCAAGGGCGCCGCAGTTACAATGAGCAGTTCTTC.

This chain's CDR3 is CASSLGGTGDQPQHF. The DNA of the CDR3 is TGTGCCAGCAGCTTAGGTGGGACAGGGGATCAGCCCCAGCATTTT. The J gene is TRBJ1-5, the V gene TRBV7-2, with 10 bases that match TRBD1. Germline V lookup: CDR1 SGHTA, CDR2 FQGNSA. The trim removed 1 base at V and 5 bases at J, leaving 2 bases unmatched. The CDR3 has 15 residues.

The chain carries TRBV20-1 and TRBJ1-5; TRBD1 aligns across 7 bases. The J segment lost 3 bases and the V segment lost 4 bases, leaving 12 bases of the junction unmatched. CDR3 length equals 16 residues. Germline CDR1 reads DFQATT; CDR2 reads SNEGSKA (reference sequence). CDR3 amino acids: CSAKDPGQRINQPQHF. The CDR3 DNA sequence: TGCAGTGCTAAAGATCCGGGACAGAGAATCAATCAGCCCCAGCATTTT.

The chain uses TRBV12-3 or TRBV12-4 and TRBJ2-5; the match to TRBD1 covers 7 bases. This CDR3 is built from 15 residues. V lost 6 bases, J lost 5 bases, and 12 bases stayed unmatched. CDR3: CASSVRALRGETQYF. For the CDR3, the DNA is TGTGCCAGCAGCGTCCGGGCGCTCAGGGGGGAGACCCAGTACTTC.

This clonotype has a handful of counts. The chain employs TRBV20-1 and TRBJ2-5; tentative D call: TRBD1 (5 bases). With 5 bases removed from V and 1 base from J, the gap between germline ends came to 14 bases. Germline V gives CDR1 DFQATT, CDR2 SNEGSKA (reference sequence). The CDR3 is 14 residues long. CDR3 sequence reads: CSADSGGAQETQYF. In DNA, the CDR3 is TGCAGTGCTGATAGTGGTGGGGCCCAAGAGACCCAGTACTTC.

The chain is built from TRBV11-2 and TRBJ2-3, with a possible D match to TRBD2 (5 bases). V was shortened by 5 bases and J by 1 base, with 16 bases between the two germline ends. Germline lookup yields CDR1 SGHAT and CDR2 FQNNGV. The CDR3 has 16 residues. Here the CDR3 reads CASSPNRGWGTDTQYF. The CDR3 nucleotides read TGTGCCAGCAGCCCTAACCGGGGATGGGGCACAGATACGCAGTATTTT.

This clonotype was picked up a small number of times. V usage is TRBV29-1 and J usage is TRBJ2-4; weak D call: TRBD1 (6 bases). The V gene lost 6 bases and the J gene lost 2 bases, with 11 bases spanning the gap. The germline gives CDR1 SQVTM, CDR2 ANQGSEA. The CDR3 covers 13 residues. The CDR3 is CSVLGGTKNIQYF. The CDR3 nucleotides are TGCAGCGTGCTAGGGGGAACCAAAAACATTCAGTACTTC.

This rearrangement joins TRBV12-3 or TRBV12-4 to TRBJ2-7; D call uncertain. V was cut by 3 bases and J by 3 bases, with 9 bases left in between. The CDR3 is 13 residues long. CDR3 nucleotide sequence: TGTGCCAGCAGTTTTGCAGTCAACTACGAGCAGTACGTC. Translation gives CASSFAVNYEQYV.

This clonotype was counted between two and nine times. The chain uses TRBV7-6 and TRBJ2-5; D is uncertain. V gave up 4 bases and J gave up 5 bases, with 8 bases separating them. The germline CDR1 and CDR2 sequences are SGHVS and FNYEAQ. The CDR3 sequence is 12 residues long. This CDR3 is CASSSPMETQYF. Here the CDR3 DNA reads TGTGCCAGCAGCTCCCCGATGGAGACCCAGTACTTC.

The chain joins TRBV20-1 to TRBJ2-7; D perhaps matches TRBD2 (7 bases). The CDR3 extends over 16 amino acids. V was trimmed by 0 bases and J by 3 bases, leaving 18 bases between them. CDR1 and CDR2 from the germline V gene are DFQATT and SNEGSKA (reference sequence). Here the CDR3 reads CSARDVRGGDNYEQYF. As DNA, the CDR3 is TGCAGTGCTAGAGATGTCAGGGGAGGGGATAACTACGAGCAGTACTTC.

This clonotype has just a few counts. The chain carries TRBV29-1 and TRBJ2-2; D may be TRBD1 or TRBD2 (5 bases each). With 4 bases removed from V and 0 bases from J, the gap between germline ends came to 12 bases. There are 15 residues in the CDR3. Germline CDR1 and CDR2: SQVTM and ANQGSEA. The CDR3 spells CSVGEGFANTGELFF. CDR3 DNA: TGCAGCGTTGGCGAGGGGTTCGCGAACACCGGGGAGCTGTTTTTT.

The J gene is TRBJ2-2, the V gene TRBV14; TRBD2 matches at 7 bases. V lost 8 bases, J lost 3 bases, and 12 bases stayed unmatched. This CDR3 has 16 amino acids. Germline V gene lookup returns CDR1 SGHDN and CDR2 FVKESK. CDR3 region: CASGPLLGGDTGELFF. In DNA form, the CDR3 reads TGTGCCAGCGGTCCTCTATTGGGGGGGGACACCGGGGAGCTGTTTTTT.

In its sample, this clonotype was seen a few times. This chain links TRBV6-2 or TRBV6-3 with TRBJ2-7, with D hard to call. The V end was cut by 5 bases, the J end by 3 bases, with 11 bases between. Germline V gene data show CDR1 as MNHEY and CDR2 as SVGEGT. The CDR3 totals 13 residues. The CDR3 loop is CASSRLSFYEQYV. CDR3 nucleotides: TGTGCCAGCAGTAGGCTATCCTTCTACGAGCAGTACGTC.

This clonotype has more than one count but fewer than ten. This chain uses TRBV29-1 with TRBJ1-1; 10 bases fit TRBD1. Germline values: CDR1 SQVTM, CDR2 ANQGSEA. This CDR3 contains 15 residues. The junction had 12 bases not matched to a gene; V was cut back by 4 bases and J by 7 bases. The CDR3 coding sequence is TGCAGCGTTGGCCGTCAGACAGGGGGCTCGAGTGAAGCTTTCTTT. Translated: CSVGRQTGGSSEAFF.

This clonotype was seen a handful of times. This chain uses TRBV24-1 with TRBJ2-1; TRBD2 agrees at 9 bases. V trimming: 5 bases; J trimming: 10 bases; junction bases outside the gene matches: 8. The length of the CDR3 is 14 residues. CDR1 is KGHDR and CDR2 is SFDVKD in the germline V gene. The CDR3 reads CATSVGLAGKEQFF. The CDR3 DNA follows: TGTGCCACCAGTGTCGGGCTAGCGGGGAAGGAGCAGTTCTTC.

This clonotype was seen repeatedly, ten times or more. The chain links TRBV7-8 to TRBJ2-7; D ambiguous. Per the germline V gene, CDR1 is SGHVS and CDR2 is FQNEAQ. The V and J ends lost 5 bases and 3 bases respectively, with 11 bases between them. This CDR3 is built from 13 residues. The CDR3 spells CASSRRMDYEQYF. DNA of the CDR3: TGTGCCAGCAGCCGAAGGATGGACTACGAGCAGTACTTC.

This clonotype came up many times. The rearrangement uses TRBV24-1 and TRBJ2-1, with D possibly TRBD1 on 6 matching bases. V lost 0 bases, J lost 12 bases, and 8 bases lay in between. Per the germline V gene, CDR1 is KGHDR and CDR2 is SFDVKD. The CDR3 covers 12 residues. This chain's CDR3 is CATSDLSRGQFF. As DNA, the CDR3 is TGTGCCACCAGTGATTTGAGCAGGGGGCAGTTCTTC.

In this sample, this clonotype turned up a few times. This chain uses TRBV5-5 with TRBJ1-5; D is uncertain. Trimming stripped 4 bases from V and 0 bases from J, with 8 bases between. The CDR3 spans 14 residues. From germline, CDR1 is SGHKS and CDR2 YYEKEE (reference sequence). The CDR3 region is CASSPSFSNQPQHF. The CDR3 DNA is TGTGCCAGCAGCCCCAGTTTTAGCAATCAGCCCCAGCATTTT.

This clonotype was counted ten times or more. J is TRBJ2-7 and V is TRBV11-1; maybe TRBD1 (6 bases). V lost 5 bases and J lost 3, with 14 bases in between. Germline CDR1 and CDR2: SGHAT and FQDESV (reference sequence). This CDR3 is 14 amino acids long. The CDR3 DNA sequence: TGTGCCAGCAGCCCCCCAGGGGCAGACTACGAGCAGTACTTC. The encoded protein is CASSPPGADYEQYF.

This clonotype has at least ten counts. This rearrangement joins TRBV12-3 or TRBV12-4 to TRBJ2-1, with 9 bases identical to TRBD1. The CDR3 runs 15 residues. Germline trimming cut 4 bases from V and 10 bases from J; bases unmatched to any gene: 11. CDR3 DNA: TGTGCCAGCAGTTCGGGACAGGGTGTGGGGGGCGAGCAGTTCTTC. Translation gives CASSSGQGVGGEQFF.

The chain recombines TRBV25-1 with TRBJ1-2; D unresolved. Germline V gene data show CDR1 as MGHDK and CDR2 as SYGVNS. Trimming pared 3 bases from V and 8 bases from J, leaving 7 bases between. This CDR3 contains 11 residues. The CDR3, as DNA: TGTGCCAGCAGTGATTGGTGGGGCTACACCTTC. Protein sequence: CASSDWWGYTF.

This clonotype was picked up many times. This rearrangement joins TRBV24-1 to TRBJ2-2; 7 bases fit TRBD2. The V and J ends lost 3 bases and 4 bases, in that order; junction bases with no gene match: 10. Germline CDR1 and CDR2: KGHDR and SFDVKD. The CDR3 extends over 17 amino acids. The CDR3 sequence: CATSDDGEGLLTGELFF. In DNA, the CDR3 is TGTGCCACCAGTGATGACGGGGAGGGGCTACTCACCGGGGAGCTGTTTTTT.

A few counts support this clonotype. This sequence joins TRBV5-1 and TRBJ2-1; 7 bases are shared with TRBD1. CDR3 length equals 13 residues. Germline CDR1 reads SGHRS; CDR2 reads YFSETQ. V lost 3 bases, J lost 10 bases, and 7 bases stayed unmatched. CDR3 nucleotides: TGCGCCAGCAGCTGGGACAGTACTTTCGAGCAGTTCTTC. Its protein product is CASSWDSTFEQFF.

This CDR3 is CASSLDRTHEQYV. In DNA form, the CDR3 reads TGTGCCAGCAGCTTAGATCGGACCCACGAGCAGTACGTC. The rearrangement joins TRBV11-2 to TRBJ2-7; D not certain. Trimming pared 0 bases from V and 5 bases from J, leaving 8 bases between. There are 13 residues in the CDR3. Germline-derived CDR1 and CDR2 are SGHAT and FQNNGV.

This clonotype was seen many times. The DNA for the CDR3 is TGCGCCAGCAGCCGGTTGGGACAGAAAAACACTGAAGCTTTCTTT. It encodes CASSRLGQKNTEAFF. This chain joins TRBV4-1 and TRBJ1-1; 7 bases map to TRBD1. V gave up 4 bases and J gave up 2 bases; unmatched junction bases: 7. This CDR3 contains 15 residues. The germline gives CDR1 MGHRA, CDR2 YSYEKL.